These 5 T cell receptor beta chains came from one sample sequenced in a study of identical twins. TCRdb reanalysed the 5' RACE reads using MiXCR and keeps one entry per CDR3 protein. This sample has hundreds of thousands of distinct CDR3 sequences; over 15% occur once, and the top ten carry under 15%. This sample was shared with a second study, whose subject was T cells expressing NK-cell markers.

Sample: PBMCs. These receptors were obtained from a woman aged 18-29 years in good health.

This clonotype was recorded many times. This chain links TRBV5-5 with TRBJ1-5; 8 bases agree with TRBD1. The CDR3 length is 15 residues. Per the germline V gene, CDR1 is SGHKS and CDR2 is YYEKEE (reference sequence). Germline trimming cut 1 base from V and 7 bases from J; bases unmatched to any gene: 7. The CDR3 region is CASSLWTGTDQPQHF. Written as DNA, the CDR3 is TGTGCCAGCAGCTTGTGGACAGGGACGGACCAGCCCCAGCATTTT.

The chain joins TRBV7-2 to TRBJ1-5; D is undetermined. The CDR3 runs 15 residues. CDR1 is SGHTA and CDR2 is FQGNSA in the germline V gene. Trimming stripped 1 base from V and 0 bases from J, with 7 bases between. The CDR3 coding sequence is TGTGCCAGCAGCTTAGGGGCGCTTAGCAATCAGCCCCAGCATTTT. Amino acid sequence: CASSLGALSNQPQHF.

The sample holds a few counts of this clonotype. V and J are TRBV12-3 or TRBV12-4 and TRBJ1-1; D is perhaps TRBD1 (6 bases). V was clipped by 3 bases and J by 4 bases, with 12 bases between them. The CDR3 is 14 residues long. The CDR3, as DNA: TGTGCCAGCAGTTTTGGGACCAGGGGCACTGAAGCTTTCTTT. The encoded protein is CASSFGTRGTEAFF.

The gene calls are TRBV11-2 and TRBJ2-7, with no clear D. The CDR3 runs to 12 residues. V was pared by 5 bases and J by 5 bases, with 10 bases between. Germline lookup yields CDR1 SGHAT and CDR2 FQNNGV. CDR3 loop: CASSHGRNEQYF. The CDR3 nucleotides read TGTGCCAGCAGCCATGGACGGAACGAGCAGTACTTC.

This clonotype was found a few times. The gene calls are TRBV29-1 and TRBJ1-2; no firm D call. Trimming removed 1 base from V and 1 base from J, with 16 bases in between. The CDR3 length is 16 residues. Germline V gene data show CDR1 as SQVTM and CDR2 as ANQGSEA. For the CDR3, the DNA is TGCAGCGTTGAAGTACTGTACGAGACGGTTAACTATGGCTACACCTTC. This sequence encodes CSVEVLYETVNYGYTF.